This entry lists 29 T cell receptor beta chains sequenced from one sample in a study of cytomegalovirus exposure and HLA in healthy donors. Use of 60 Vbeta and 13 Jbeta primers characterized the PCR. Libraries were prepared by immunoSEQ multiplex PCR; TCRdb keeps only in-frame clonotypes and omits some of them. The sample yields roughly 190,000 clones, roughly 82% seen once. Source material: PBMCs. The source of these receptors is a woman between 50 and 59 years old in good health and CMV-seropositive.

The V gene is TRBV7-9, the J gene TRBJ1-2; D perhaps matches TRBD1 (5 bases). The CDR3 runs 13 residues. V was trimmed by 3 bases and J by 4 bases, leaving 9 bases between them. Germline values: CDR1 SEHNR, CDR2 FQNEAQ (reference sequence). The CDR3 nucleotides are TGTGCCAGCAGCTTTGGGGGGGGCTATGGCTACACCTTC. It specifies CASSFGGGYGYTF.

Here the CDR3 DNA reads TGTGCCAGCAGTGAAGTGGCAGGGAATACCGGGGAGCTGTTTTTT. Amino acid sequence: CASSEVAGNTGELFF. This chain connects TRBV6-1 to TRBJ2-2; TRBD1 might be the D (5 bases). This CDR3 spans 15 amino acids. V shed 1 base and J shed 5 bases, with 11 bases lying between them. Looked up from germline, CDR1 is MNHNS and CDR2 is SASEGT.

This clone was counted a single time. This chain joins TRBV5-1 and TRBJ2-2, with 12 bases matching TRBD2. With V trimmed by 4 bases and J by 4 bases, 5 bases remained unmatched. Germline loops: CDR1 SGHRS, CDR2 YFSETQ. There are 16 residues in the CDR3. The DNA of the CDR3 is TGCGCCAGCAGCGTCGGACTAGCGGGGTTCACCGGGGAGCTGTTTTTT. Translated, it gives CASSVGLAGFTGELFF.

The chain is built from TRBV6-1 and TRBJ1-6; maybe TRBD1 (6 bases). CDR3 length: 16 amino acids. V shed 4 bases and J shed 7 bases, with 17 bases lying between them. Germline values: CDR1 MNHNS, CDR2 SASEGT. The CDR3 here is CASSAGGGWDNSPLHF. DNA for the CDR3: TGTGCCAGCAGTGCGGGAGGGGGGTGGGACAATTCACCCCTCCACTTT.

The genes are TRBV6-5 and TRBJ1-2; 7 positions match TRBD1. J was trimmed by 4 bases and V by 5 bases; bases with no gene match: 7. Germline values: CDR1 MNHEY, CDR2 SVGAGI. CDR3 size: 14 residues. CDR3 in amino acids: CASSPGTVGYGYTF. In DNA, the CDR3 is TGTGCCAGCAGTCCCGGGACAGTGGGCTATGGCTACACCTTC.

This chain links TRBV7-9 with TRBJ2-5; 7 bases map to TRBD1. The CDR3 runs to 14 residues. J was trimmed by 2 bases and V by 3 bases; bases with no gene match: 3. In germline, CDR1 is SEHNR, CDR2 FQNEAQ (reference sequence). CDR3 bases: TGTGCCAGCAGCTTCCGACAGGGACAAGAGACCCAGTACTTC. Its translation is CASSFRQGQETQYF.

The CDR3 spells CASRDSFIYGYTF. CDR3 nucleotides: TGTGCCAGCAGGGACTCCTTTATCTATGGCTACACCTTC. The J gene is TRBJ1-2, the V gene TRBV6-5; D is ambiguous. This CDR3 region has 13 residues. V was shortened by 6 bases and J by 4 bases, with 12 bases between the two germline ends. CDR1 is MNHEY, CDR2 SVGAGI, per germline.

The rearrangement uses TRBV2 and TRBJ1-6; no definite D call. The CDR3 has 15 amino acids. V shed 2 bases and J shed 4 bases, with 9 bases lying between them. CDR1 and CDR2 (germline): SNHLY, FYNNEI. The CDR3: CASSEMGRYNSPLHF. CDR3 nucleotide sequence: TGTGCCAGCAGTGAAATGGGGAGATATAATTCACCCCTCCACTTT.

This rearrangement joins TRBV19 to TRBJ1-5, with a possible D match to TRBD1 (6 bases). The V gene's germline CDR1 is LNHDA and CDR2 SQIVND (reference sequence). V was pared by 2 bases and J by 2 bases, with 10 bases between. This CDR3 is built from 15 residues. The CDR3 region is CASSIQGHGNQPQHF. The CDR3 region has the DNA TGTGCCAGTAGTATACAGGGGCATGGCAATCAGCCCCAGCATTTT.

The chain combines TRBV7-6 with TRBJ2-3; 10 positions agree with TRBD2. This CDR3 has 16 amino acids. J gave up 2 bases and V 5 bases, and 7 bases lay outside the gene matches. Germline V gene lookup returns CDR1 SGHVS and CDR2 FNYEAQ. In DNA form, the CDR3 reads TGTGCCAGCAGCAGCCGTAGCGGGGGGAACACAGATACGCAGTATTTT. Translation: CASSSRSGGNTDTQYF.

Concerning this clone: The junction and the germline gene differ at one end; a read error may be behind it. The rearrangement uses TRBV7-9 and TRBJ1-1; 7 bases are shared with TRBD1. Germline CDR1 SEHNR, CDR2 FQNEAQ (reference sequence). This CDR3 is built from 16 residues. The CDR3 nucleotides are TGTTCCAGCAGCTTAGGTCTAACAGGGGCCGTCGCTGAAGCTTTCTTT. It specifies CSSSLGLTGAVAEAFF.

The J gene is TRBJ2-2, the V gene TRBV10-1; possibly TRBD1 for D (6 bases). Germline V CDR1 and CDR2: WNHNN, SYGVQD (reference sequence). V lost 7 bases to trimming and J lost 2 bases, with 14 bases between them. CDR3 length: 15 residues. The CDR3 nucleotides read TGCGCCAGCAACCAACCGGGACAAAACACCGGGGAGCTGTTTTTT. Its translation: CASNQPGQNTGELFF.

This chain connects TRBV6-6 to TRBJ2-3; a weak D match, TRBD2 (7 bases). This CDR3 is 14 amino acids long. Trimming cost V 8 bases and J 5 bases, with 17 bases left between them. Germline V gives CDR1 MNHNY, CDR2 SVGAGI (reference sequence). In DNA form, the CDR3 reads TGTGCCAGCGCTTCTCACAGGGAGGGAGATACGCAGTATTTT. Amino acids: CASASHREGDTQYF.

The chain employs TRBV18 and TRBJ1-4; TRBD1 is a possible D gene (5 bases). V shed 3 bases and J shed 8 bases, with 13 bases lying between them. The germline V gene encodes CDR1 KGHSH and CDR2 LQKENI. The CDR3 contains 14 residues. The CDR3 region is CASSPYGQGEKLFF. CDR3 nucleotides: TGTGCCAGCTCACCCTACGGTCAGGGCGAAAAACTGTTTTTT.

The rearrangement uses TRBV9 and TRBJ2-7; maybe TRBD2 (6 bases). CDR1 is SGDLS and CDR2 is YYNGEE in the germline V gene. This CDR3 has 13 residues. The V end lost 3 bases, the J end lost 6 bases, and 13 bases lay between the germline ends. The CDR3 DNA reads as TGTGCCAGCAGCGACGGGAGCTCGCGCGAGCAGTACTTC. Its translation: CASSDGSSREQYF.

The chain links TRBV7-2 to TRBJ2-3, with 7 positions matching TRBD1. This CDR3 has 17 residues. Germline values: CDR1 SGHTA, CDR2 FQGNSA. Trimming at V came to 2 bases and at J to 3 bases, leaving 11 bases not matched to a gene. The CDR3 protein is CASSLSFPRQGTDTQYF. CDR3 DNA sequence: TGTGCCAGCAGCTTATCTTTCCCCCGACAGGGAACAGATACGCAGTATTTT.

V gene TRBV5-1 combines with J gene TRBJ1-1; no reliable D call. Trimming took 3 bases from V and 1 from J, leaving 7 bases between them. This CDR3 spans 13 amino acids. Germline lookup yields CDR1 SGHRS and CDR2 YFSETQ. CDR3 residues: CASSYRQNTEAFF. Here the CDR3 DNA reads TGCGCCAGCAGCTATAGACAGAACACTGAAGCTTTCTTT.

CDR3 loop: CASTPRAGGTYNEQFF. CDR3 nucleotides: TGTGCCAGCACTCCCCGTGCAGGGGGCACCTACAATGAGCAGTTCTTC. The chain couples TRBV5-4 to TRBJ2-1; 8 bases map to TRBD1. V gave up 6 bases and J gave up 2 bases; unmatched junction bases: 10. Germline CDR1 and CDR2: SGHNT and YYREEE (reference sequence). This CDR3 region has 16 residues.

This chain joins TRBV6-5 and TRBJ1-1, with D hard to call. Germline V CDR1 and CDR2: MNHEY, SVGAGI. The ends were cut back, 5 bases at V and 1 base at J, with 8 bases in the middle. There are 13 residues in the CDR3. CDR3 loop: CASSKQSNTEAFF. CDR3 nucleotides: TGTGCCAGCAGTAAACAATCGAACACTGAAGCTTTCTTT.

V is TRBV28 and J is TRBJ1-4; possible D gene TRBD1, 6 bases. Germline CDR1 reads MDHEN; CDR2 reads SYDVKM. V shed 2 bases and J shed 5 bases, with 9 bases lying between them. The CDR3 has 14 residues. The CDR3 DNA reads TGTGCCAGCAGTTTACGGCAGGGGAATGAAAAACTGTTTTTT. Protein: CASSLRQGNEKLFF.

The V call is TRBV28, the J call TRBJ2-2; the match to TRBD2 covers 8 bases. The junction had 8 bases not matched to a gene; V was cut back by 8 bases and J by 3 bases. Germline CDR1 MDHEN, CDR2 SYDVKM. The CDR3 sequence is 15 residues long. Here the CDR3 DNA reads TGTGCCAGCGGGACTAGGGACTTAGACACCGGGGAGCTGTTTTTT. Its translation: CASGTRDLDTGELFF.

J is TRBJ2-5 and V is TRBV5-1, with 10 bases matching TRBD2. This CDR3 contains 15 residues. CDR1 and CDR2 (germline): SGHRS, YFSETQ. J gave up 5 bases and V 1 base, and 5 bases lay outside the gene matches. The CDR3 nucleotides read TGCGCCAGCAGCTTGAGCGGGGGGGCCGAGGAGACCCAGTACTTC. It encodes CASSLSGGAEETQYF.

The V and J genes are TRBV5-1 and TRBJ1-4; D gene uncertain. V lost 7 bases, J lost 2 bases, and 15 bases lay in between. From germline, CDR1 is SGHRS and CDR2 YFSETQ. CDR3 size: 15 residues. The CDR3 protein is CASRPWGGTNEKLFF. In nucleotides, the CDR3 is TGCGCCAGCCGGCCCTGGGGAGGGACTAATGAAAAACTGTTTTTT.

This chain connects TRBV7-6 to TRBJ2-7, with a possible D match to TRBD1 (6 bases). Germline values: CDR1 SGHVS, CDR2 FNYEAQ. CDR3 length: 15 residues. Trimming stripped 4 bases from V and 5 bases from J, with 18 bases between. The DNA for the CDR3 is TGTGCCAGCAGCTGGCTAAACAGGGAAAATAACGAGCAGTACTTC. The encoded protein is CASSWLNRENNEQYF.

This clone was recorded once. This same CDR3 is encoded by further DNA sequences in the sample. The rearrangement uses TRBV19 and TRBJ2-3, with TRBD1 as a possible D gene (6 bases). Between the trimmed V and J ends, which lost 1 base and 6 bases, there was a span of 11 bases. The CDR3 is 14 amino acids. The germline CDR1 and CDR2 sequences are LNHDA and SQIVND (reference sequence). The CDR3 DNA sequence: TGTGCCAGTAGTATAGGAGGGGGTCGGGATACGCAGTATTTT. It yields the protein CASSIGGGRDTQYF. The complete variable domain, with remaining parts taken from reference TRBV19 and TRBJ2-3, reads DGGITQSPKYLFRKEGQNVTLSCEQNLNHDAMYWYRQDPGQGLRLIYYSQIVNDFQKGDIAEGYSVSREKKESFPLTVTSAQKNPTAFYLCASSIGGGRDTQYFGPGTRLTVL.

Remarks on this clone: A read error may produce the germline difference seen at one junction end. The J gene is TRBJ2-5, the V gene TRBV7-7, with TRBD2 as a possible D gene (6 bases). This CDR3 is built from 14 residues. Germline V gene sequence: CDR1 SSHAT, CDR2 FNYEAQ (reference sequence). The CDR3 bases are TGTGCTAGCAGCTTAGATGGGGGGACGGAGACCCAGTACTTC. This gives the protein CASSLDGGTETQYF.

This clone showed up just once. This rearrangement joins TRBV9 to TRBJ2-5, with D maybe TRBD1 (6 bases). The CDR3 is 16 residues long. Trimming took 1 base from V and 5 from J, leaving 18 bases between them. Per the germline V gene, CDR1 is SGDLS and CDR2 is YYNGEE. The CDR3 nucleotides read TGTGCCAGCAGCGTATCGCACCAGGGGAAAGGGGAGACCCAGTACTTC. Its translation: CASSVSHQGKGETQYF. The full variable domain, completed using reference TRBV9 and TRBJ2-5, is DSGVTQTPKHLITATGQRVTLRCSPRSGDLSVYWYQQSLDQGLQFLIQYYNGEERAKGNILERFSAQQFPDLHSELNLSSLELGDSALYFCASSVSHQGKGETQYFGPGTRLLVL.

The J gene is TRBJ2-7, the V gene TRBV28; D is unclear. This CDR3 spans 13 amino acids. Trimming stripped 1 base from V and 2 bases from J, with 6 bases between. Germline lookup yields CDR1 MDHEN and CDR2 SYDVKM. The CDR3 nucleotides read TGTGCCAGCAGTTTATCCAGTGCCTACGAGCAGTACTTC. Amino acids: CASSLSSAYEQYF.

The chain couples TRBV6-5 to TRBJ2-5; TRBD2 matches 10 bases. Judging by the DNA end, TRBJ2-7 fits better; the J call may be wrong. The CDR3 spans 13 residues. Germline-derived CDR1 and CDR2 are MNHEY and SVGAGI. The CDR3 coding sequence is TGTGCCAGCAGAGCGGGGGGGCCGGGCGAGCAGTACTTC. Protein product: CASRAGGPGEQYF.